What follows are 2 T cell receptor beta chains derived from one specimen sequenced in a study of low-dose radiotherapy and immunotherapy resistance in tumors. This sample's time point: before trial treatment. Alpha and beta chains were covered, as first-strand cDNA relied on TRAV- and TRBV-specific primers. TCR amplification involved approximately 20 PCR cycles with a constant-region primer and V-primer adapter. TCRdb independently ran MiXCR on the reads; one entry per CDR3 protein. The data contain tens of thousands of distinct CDR3 sequences, 15% to 20% of them singletons. The sample consisted of PBMCs, taken before treatment. Receptors originate from a male donor with prostate cancer.

This clonotype has ten or more counts. V and J are TRBV20-1 and TRBJ2-1; no firm D call. CDR3 length equals 12 residues. The V end was cut by 1 base, the J end by 7 bases, with 8 bases between. Germline CDR1 reads DFQATT; CDR2 reads SNEGSKA (reference sequence). CDR3 in DNA: TGCAGTGCTAGAGGTGGGATGAATGAGCAGTTCTTC. This translates into CSARGGMNEQFF.

This clonotype was seen many times. V usage is TRBV7-2 and J usage is TRBJ1-2; weak D call: TRBD1 (6 bases). The germline V gene has CDR1 SGHTA and CDR2 FQGNSA. The CDR3 spans 14 residues. The V end was cut by 6 bases, the J end by 5 bases, with 16 bases between. The DNA for the CDR3 is TGTGCCAGCAGAGAACAGGGCGGCTCGTATGGCTACACCTTC. Its translation is CASREQGGSYGYTF.